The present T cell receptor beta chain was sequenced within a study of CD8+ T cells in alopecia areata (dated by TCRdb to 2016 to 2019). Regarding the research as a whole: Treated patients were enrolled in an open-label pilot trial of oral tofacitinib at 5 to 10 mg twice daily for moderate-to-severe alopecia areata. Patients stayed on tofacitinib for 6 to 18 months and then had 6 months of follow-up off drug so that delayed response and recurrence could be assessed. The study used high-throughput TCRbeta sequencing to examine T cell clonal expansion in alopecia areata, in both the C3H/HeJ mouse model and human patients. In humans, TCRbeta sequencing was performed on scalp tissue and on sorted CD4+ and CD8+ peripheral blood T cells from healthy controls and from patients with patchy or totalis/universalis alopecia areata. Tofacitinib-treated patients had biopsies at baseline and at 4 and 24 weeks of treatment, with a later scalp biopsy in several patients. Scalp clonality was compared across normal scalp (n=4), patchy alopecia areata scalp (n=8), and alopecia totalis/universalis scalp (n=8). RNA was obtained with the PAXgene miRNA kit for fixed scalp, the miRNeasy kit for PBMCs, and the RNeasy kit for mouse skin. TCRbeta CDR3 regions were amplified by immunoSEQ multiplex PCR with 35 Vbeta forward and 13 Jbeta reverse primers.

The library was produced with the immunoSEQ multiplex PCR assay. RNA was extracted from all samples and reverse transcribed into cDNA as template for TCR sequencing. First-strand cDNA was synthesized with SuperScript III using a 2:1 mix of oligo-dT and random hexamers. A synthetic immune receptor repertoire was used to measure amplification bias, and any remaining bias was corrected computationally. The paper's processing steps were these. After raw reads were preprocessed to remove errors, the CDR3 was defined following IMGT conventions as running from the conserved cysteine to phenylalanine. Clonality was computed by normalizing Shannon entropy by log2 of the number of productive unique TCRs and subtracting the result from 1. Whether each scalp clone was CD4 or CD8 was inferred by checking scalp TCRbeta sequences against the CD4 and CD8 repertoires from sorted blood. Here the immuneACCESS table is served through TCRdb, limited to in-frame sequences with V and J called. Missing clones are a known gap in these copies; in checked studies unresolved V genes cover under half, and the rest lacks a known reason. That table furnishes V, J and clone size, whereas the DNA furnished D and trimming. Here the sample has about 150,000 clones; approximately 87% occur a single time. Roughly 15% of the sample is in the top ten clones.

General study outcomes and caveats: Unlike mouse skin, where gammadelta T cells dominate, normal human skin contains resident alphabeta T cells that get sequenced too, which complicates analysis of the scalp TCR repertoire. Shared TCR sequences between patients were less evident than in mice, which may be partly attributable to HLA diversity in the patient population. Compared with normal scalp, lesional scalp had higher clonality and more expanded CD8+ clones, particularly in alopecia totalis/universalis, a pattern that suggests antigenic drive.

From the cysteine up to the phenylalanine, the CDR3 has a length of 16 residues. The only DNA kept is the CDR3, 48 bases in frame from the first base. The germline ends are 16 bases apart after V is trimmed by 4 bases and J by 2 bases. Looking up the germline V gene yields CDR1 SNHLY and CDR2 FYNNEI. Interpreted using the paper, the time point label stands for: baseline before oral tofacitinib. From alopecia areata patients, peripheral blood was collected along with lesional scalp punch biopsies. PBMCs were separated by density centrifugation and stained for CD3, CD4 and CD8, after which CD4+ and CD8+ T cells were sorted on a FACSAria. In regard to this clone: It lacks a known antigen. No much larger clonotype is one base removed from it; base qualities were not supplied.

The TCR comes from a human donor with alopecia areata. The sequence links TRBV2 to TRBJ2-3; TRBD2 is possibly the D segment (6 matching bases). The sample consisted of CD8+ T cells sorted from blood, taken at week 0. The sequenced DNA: TGTGCCAGCAGTGCGATGGGGGGACTGTACACAGATACGCAGTATTTT. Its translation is CASSAMGGLYTDTQYF.